These 18 T cell receptor beta chains came from one sample sequenced in a study of T cell clonotyping in hematopoietic cell transplantation. Data came from immunoSEQ multiplex PCR; TCRdb stores just in-frame clones and leaves some out. This table has around 7,000 clones, approximately 94% appearing once. The sequenced sample was peripheral blood mononuclear cells, obtained 30 days after allogeneic stem cell transplant. The source is a male patient aged 60 to 75 who had an allogeneic stem cell transplant from an unrelated donor, so T cells may come from the graft donor. Some clones in this sample may be carry-over from other donors' samples.

V usage is TRBV19 and J usage is TRBJ2-3; TRBD2 might be the D (6 bases). The CDR3 sequence is 14 residues long. Germline lookup yields CDR1 LNHDA and CDR2 SQIVND (reference sequence). Trimming removed 7 bases at V and 1 base at J, with 12 bases between. CDR3 DNA: TGTGCCAGTACCACGGGGGAGGGCACAGATACGCAGTATTTT. This encodes CASTTGEGTDTQYF.

The chain couples TRBV12-1 to TRBJ2-7; the table's D call of TRBD1 was not tested on the DNA. TRBV12-1 is reported as a pseudogene. This CDR3 comprises 18 residues. The DNA of the CDR3 is TGTGCCAGCAGCTCCGACAGGGGCCCGTCCTACGTCGACGACGAGCAGTACTTC. It encodes CASSSDRGPSYVDDEQYF.

The chain carries TRBV11-2 and TRBJ2-7, with 7 bases identical to TRBD2. Germline-derived CDR1 and CDR2 are SGHAT and FQNNGV. V was clipped by 0 bases and J by 3 bases; unmatched bases: 5. The CDR3 runs to 15 residues. The CDR3 loop reads CASSLDWASGYEQYF. The CDR3 DNA reads TGTGCCAGCAGCTTAGATTGGGCTAGCGGCTACGAGCAGTACTTC.

This sequence joins TRBV30 and TRBJ1-4; D not certain. This CDR3 comprises 16 residues. Per the germline V gene, CDR1 is GTSNPN and CDR2 is SVGIG (reference sequence). V lost 6 bases, J lost 0 bases, and 17 bases lay in between. CDR3 in amino acids: CACPRAGSSTNEKLFF. CDR3 nucleotides: TGTGCCTGCCCCCGGGCAGGATCCTCAACTAATGAAAAACTGTTTTTT.

V gene TRBV27 combines with J gene TRBJ1-3, with 8 nucleotides matching TRBD1. V dropped 5 bases and J dropped 6; count of bases not matched to a gene: 18. This CDR3 is 18 amino acids long. Looked up from germline, CDR1 is MNHEY and CDR2 is SMNVEV (reference sequence). CDR3: CASSPVHSDRGGQNTIYF. In DNA, the CDR3 is TGTGCCAGCAGTCCTGTTCACTCAGACAGGGGAGGTCAAAACACCATATATTTT.

V gene TRBV29-1 combines with J gene TRBJ2-3, with TRBD2 identical over 9 bases. V shed 2 bases and J 7 bases; nucleotides not matched to a gene: 10. Germline loops: CDR1 SQVTM, CDR2 ANQGSEA. The CDR3 is made up of 15 amino acids. The CDR3 DNA is TGCAGCGTTGAATGGCCTAGCGGGGCCGAATATACGCAGTATTTT. This encodes CSVEWPSGAEYTQYF.

The V call is TRBV5-1, the J call TRBJ1-3; TRBD1 matches 11 bases. This CDR3 comprises 17 residues. Trimming cost V 0 bases and J 2 bases; bases outside gene matches: 4. From germline, CDR1 is SGHRS and CDR2 YFSETQ. CDR3 residues: CASSLEGQGATGNTIYF. The CDR3 nucleotides are TGCGCCAGCAGCTTGGAAGGACAGGGGGCTACTGGAAACACCATATATTTT.

This sequence joins TRBV5-4 and TRBJ2-1, with TRBD2 matching 12 bases. CDR3 length: 15 residues. V trimming: 6 bases; J trimming: 6 bases; junction bases outside the gene matches: 7. Germline-derived CDR1 and CDR2 are SGHNT and YYREEE (reference sequence). The chain's CDR3 is CASTLTSGSSNEQFF. CDR3 DNA: TGTGCCAGCACCCTGACTAGCGGGAGTAGCAATGAGCAGTTCTTC.

The chain is built from TRBV4-2 and TRBJ2-5, with 8 bases fitting TRBD2. V lost 4 bases, J lost 5 bases, and 3 bases stayed unmatched. The CDR3 is 13 residues long. Germline lookup yields CDR1 LGHNA and CDR2 YNFKEQ. The CDR3 coding sequence is TGTGCCAGCAGCCGGACTAGCTTGGAGACCCAGTACTTC. It is translated as CASSRTSLETQYF.

This chain uses TRBV11-2 with TRBJ1-2; D is uncertain. Germline loops: CDR1 SGHAT, CDR2 FQNNGV. Trimming cost V 7 bases and J 4 bases, with 19 bases left between them. The CDR3 sequence is 15 residues long. CDR3 DNA: TGTGCCAGCACCCATAGCCCCCAGCTCGTCTATGGCTACACCTTC. It specifies CASTHSPQLVYGYTF.

V gene TRBV7-3 combines with J gene TRBJ2-7; 10 bases are a match to TRBD1. J gave up 7 bases and V 4 bases, and 13 bases lay outside the gene matches. Per the germline V gene, CDR1 is SGHTA and CDR2 is FQGTGA. The CDR3 has 16 residues. The CDR3 nucleotides are TGTGCCAGCAGCTACCCCGAGGGGACAGGGGCCCGGGAGCAGTACTTC. Translation gives CASSYPEGTGAREQYF.

This clone was seen more than once but under ten times. The rearrangement uses TRBV10-1 and TRBJ2-1; 9 bases fit TRBD2. In germline, CDR1 is WNHNN, CDR2 SYGVQD (reference sequence). This CDR3 is 16 amino acids long. Losses at the gene ends were 3 bases for V and 4 bases for J; bases not matched to a gene: 7. The CDR3 nucleotides are TGCGCCAGCAGTGACTCCCCTAGCGGGGAATACAATGAGCAGTTCTTC. Amino acid sequence: CASSDSPSGEYNEQFF.

This rearrangement joins TRBV15 to TRBJ1-2; D might be TRBD1 (5 bases). V was trimmed by 5 bases and J by 6 bases, leaving 19 bases between them. The germline CDR1 and CDR2 sequences are LNHNV and YYDKDF (reference sequence). This CDR3 region has 15 residues. The CDR3 DNA sequence: TGTGCCACCAGCCGAACCTACCGGGACCTTAATGGCTACACCTTC. Translated: CATSRTYRDLNGYTF.

The V call is TRBV6-1, the J call TRBJ2-7, with 8 positions matching TRBD2. The CDR3 covers 15 residues. V shed 5 bases and J 4 bases; nucleotides not matched to a gene: 10. The germline gives CDR1 MNHNS, CDR2 SASEGT. The DNA for the CDR3 is TGTGCCAGCAGTTTTACTAGCGGAGTCTCGTACGAGCAGTACTTC. Translation: CASSFTSGVSYEQYF.

The gene calls are TRBV15 and TRBJ2-7; D may correspond to TRBD1 or TRBD2 (6 bases each). V lost 1 base to trimming and J lost 7 bases, with 11 bases between them. CDR1 is LNHNV, CDR2 YYDKDF, per germline (reference sequence). The CDR3 runs 13 residues. The CDR3 DNA is TGTGCCACCAGCAGAGTAACAGGGAGGGAGCAGTACTTC. Its translation: CATSRVTGREQYF.

The chain is built from TRBV6-5 and TRBJ2-7; TRBD2 matches 9 bases. V was pared by 6 bases and J by 4 bases, with 4 bases of the junction left unmatched. The CDR3 has 13 residues. CDR1 and CDR2 (germline): MNHEY, SVGAGI. CDR3 sequence reads: CASRRREGYEQYF. CDR3 coding DNA: TGTGCCAGCAGGAGGCGGGAGGGTTACGAGCAGTACTTC.

The CDR3 is CASSLARLTDTQYF. CDR3 nucleotides: TGTGCCAGCAGCTTAGCTCGCCTCACAGATACGCAGTATTTT. The genes are TRBV7-9 and TRBJ2-3; D is unclear. CDR3 length: 14 residues. V lost 0 bases to trimming and J lost 2 bases, with 6 bases between them. Per germline, CDR1 SEHNR and CDR2 FQNEAQ (reference sequence).

V usage is TRBV5-1 and J usage is TRBJ1-4; D unclear. Germline assignment: CDR1 SGHRS and CDR2 YFSETQ. Trimming pared 1 base from V and 5 bases from J, leaving 18 bases between. This CDR3 is 17 amino acids long. The DNA for the CDR3 is TGCGCCAGCAGCTTGTTCCCACGAAAGTCGATAAATGAAAAACTGTTTTTT. Translating it yields CASSLFPRKSINEKLFF.